The subject of this entry is one TCR beta chain. This CDR3 is 15 amino acids long. These data originate in a study of T cells expressing NK-cell markers. TCRdb reprocessed the 5' RACE reads; each CDR3 protein has one entry and no DNA is given. The sample has about 260,000 distinct CDR3 sequences; the top ten hold roughly 4.2%. The V and J genes are TRBV21-1 and TRBJ2-3; checking the TCRdb D call of TRBD2 is not possible without DNA. TRBV21-1 is tagged as a pseudogene. Material: blood T cells: a sorted CD56 or NKG2C T cell subset, CD4+ or CD8+ T cells, or bulk PBMC T cells (not recorded which). This clonotype originated in a woman aged 18-69 years in good health. CDR3 protein: CASSNYSGGTDTQYF.